These 26 T cell receptor beta chains originate from one sample sequenced in a study of radiation and T cells in renal cell carcinoma. Sequencing was performed with immunoSEQ multiplex PCR; in TCRdb, only in-frame clones are kept and a portion is missing. The repertoire holds about 130,000 clones, with around 80% as singletons. Time point indicated: blood 2 weeks post-SBRT. Stated treatment: 15 Gy SBRT to primary tumor, nephrectomy 4 weeks later. Here the sequenced sample was blood, taken from a patient whose treatment included radiotherapy and nephrectomy. Every receptor here comes from a man aged 45-65 years with renal cell carcinoma.

The rearrangement uses TRBV6-1 and TRBJ1-3; 8 bases agree with TRBD1. The germline CDR1 and CDR2 sequences are MNHNS and SASEGT. This CDR3 region has 15 residues. V lost 5 bases, J lost 4 bases, and 7 bases stayed unmatched. CDR3 amino acids: CASSLQGAQGNTIYF. The CDR3 DNA is TGTGCCAGCAGTTTGCAGGGGGCGCAAGGAAACACCATATATTTT.

The rearrangement uses TRBV10-3 and TRBJ1-3; D is uncertain. V shed 2 bases and J shed 0 bases, with 8 bases lying between them. This CDR3 is built from 15 residues. Germline CDR1 is ENHRY and CDR2 is SYGVKD. CDR3 amino acids: CAISEGRDSGNTIYF. The CDR3 region has the DNA TGTGCCATCAGTGAGGGCCGGGACTCTGGAAACACCATATATTTT.

The CDR3 reads CATTGARLSLHSPLHF. The CDR3 DNA sequence: TGTGCCACCACAGGGGCGAGACTCAGCCTCCACTCACCCCTCCACTTT. The chain is built from TRBV11-3 and TRBJ1-6; 7 positions agree with TRBD1. Looked up from germline, CDR1 is SGHNT and CDR2 is YENEEA. The CDR3 runs to 16 residues. Trimming at V came to 10 bases and at J to 10 bases, leaving 19 bases not matched to a gene.

The count of this clone is one. The chain carries TRBV11-3 and TRBJ2-2; D gene uncertain. This CDR3 has 14 amino acids. Between the trimmed V and J ends, which lost 4 bases and 8 bases, there was a span of 14 bases. Germline CDR1 is SGHNT and CDR2 is YENEEA. The CDR3 coding sequence is TGTGCCAGCAGCTCCTTCATGGCCTCGGGGGAGCTGTTTTTT. Amino acid sequence: CASSSFMASGELFF. Together with reference TRBV11-3 and TRBJ2-2, the CDR3 gives the full variable domain: EAGVVQSPRYKIIEKKQPVAFWCNPISGHNTLYWYLQNLGQGPELLIRYENEEAVDDSQLPKDRFSAERLKGVDSTLKIQPAELGDSAVYLCASSSFMASGELFFGEGSRLTVL.

The gene calls are TRBV10-3 and TRBJ2-2; 12 bases are a match to TRBD2. CDR1 and CDR2 from the germline V gene are ENHRY and SYGVKD. J was trimmed by 2 bases and V by 4 bases; bases with no gene match: 8. The CDR3 is made up of 18 amino acids. The CDR3 region is CAISAPSGGGFNTGELFF. The CDR3 coding sequence is TGTGCCATCAGTGCTCCTAGCGGGGGGGGTTTTAACACCGGGGAGCTGTTTTTT.

The chain couples TRBV5-4 to TRBJ1-1, with 11 positions matching TRBD1. Germline assignment: CDR1 SGHNT and CDR2 YYREEE (reference sequence). This CDR3 is built from 16 residues. J was trimmed by 3 bases and V by 9 bases; bases with no gene match: 13. For the CDR3, the DNA is TGTGCCACCGGAGGGACAGGGGGAATTAGGCACACTGAAGCTTTCTTT. This gives the protein CATGGTGGIRHTEAFF.

V is TRBV30 and J is TRBJ1-6, with D possibly matching TRBD1 (6 bases). Germline V CDR1 and CDR2: GTSNPN, SVGIG (reference sequence). Between the trimmed V and J ends, which lost 1 base and 6 bases, there was a span of 19 bases. The CDR3 is 17 amino acids. The CDR3 region is CAWSATGSYLSNSPLHF. The CDR3 DNA reads as TGTGCCTGGAGTGCGACAGGCTCCTACCTCTCTAATTCACCCCTCCACTTT.

The chain recombines TRBV30 with TRBJ1-1; tentatively, D is TRBD1 (5 bases). Trimming left V 4 bases short and J 1 base short, with 10 bases between. The CDR3 spans 13 residues. Germline V gene data show CDR1 as GTSNPN and CDR2 as SVGIG (reference sequence). As DNA, the CDR3 is TGTGCCTGGACTTCCGACAGGAACACTGAAGCTTTCTTT. Its translation is CAWTSDRNTEAFF. Full variable domain (missing parts from reference TRBV30 and TRBJ1-1): SQTIHQWPATLVQPVGSPLSLECTVEGTSNPNLYWYRQAAGRGLQLLFYSVGIGQISSEVPQNLSASRPQDRQFILSSKKLLLSDSGFYLCAWTSDRNTEAFFGQGTRLTVV.

This sequence joins TRBV6-6 and TRBJ1-2; 7 bases align to TRBD1. The CDR3 has 13 residues. CDR1 and CDR2 (germline): MNHNY, SVGAGI (reference sequence). J lost 2 bases, V lost 6 bases, and 3 bases had no gene match. The CDR3 coding sequence is TGTGCCAGCAGCGGAGGGGGCAACTATGGCTACACCTTC. Its translation is CASSGGGNYGYTF.

This sequence joins TRBV21-1 and TRBJ2-3; TRBD1 is taken as the D call from the table, unchecked against the DNA. TRBV21-1 is listed as a pseudogene. The CDR3 totals 15 residues. The CDR3 nucleotides are TGTGCCAGCAGCAATGGGGGCGCTAGGGTGGATACGCAGTATTTT. Encoded protein: CASSNGGARVDTQYF.

This clone was observed a few times. This chain joins TRBV7-9 and TRBJ2-7; D tentatively reads TRBD1 or TRBD2 (5 bases each). V was shortened by 4 bases and J by 2 bases, with 9 bases between the two germline ends. Germline assignment: CDR1 SEHNR and CDR2 FQNEAQ (reference sequence). CDR3 length: 13 residues. The CDR3: CASSSTGPYEQYF. DNA for the CDR3: TGTGCCAGCAGCTCAACGGGACCCTACGAGCAGTACTTC.

The genes are TRBV4-1 and TRBJ1-1; TRBD1 might be the D (5 bases). Per germline, CDR1 MGHRA and CDR2 YSYEKL. CDR3 length: 15 residues. Trimming stripped 4 bases from V and 3 bases from J, with 15 bases between. The CDR3 region is CASSPPGRGHTEAFF. The CDR3 region has the DNA TGCGCCAGCAGCCCGCCGGGACGGGGACACACTGAAGCTTTCTTT.

This chain connects TRBV5-1 to TRBJ2-2; weak D call: TRBD2 (5 bases). This CDR3 region has 15 residues. The germline V gene encodes CDR1 SGHRS and CDR2 YFSETQ. Trimming removed 0 bases at V and 0 bases at J, with 6 bases between. The CDR3: CASSLVEANTGELFF. CDR3 nucleotides: TGCGCCAGCAGCTTGGTGGAGGCGAACACCGGGGAGCTGTTTTTT.

The gene calls are TRBV13 and TRBJ2-1; the match to TRBD2 covers 9 bases. The CDR3 runs 16 residues. The J segment lost 6 bases and the V segment lost 4 bases, leaving 10 bases of the junction unmatched. Germline CDR1 and CDR2: PRHDT and FYEKMQ (reference sequence). CDR3 loop: CASSSITGTSLNEQFF. The CDR3 bases are TGTGCCAGCAGCTCTATCACCGGGACTAGCCTCAATGAGCAGTTCTTC.

A note on this clone: The same CDR3 can be traced to other DNA sequences in this sample. The CDR3 nucleotides are TGTGCCAGCAGCGTAGGGTCAGGGTCCTACGAGCAGTACTTC. Translation: CASSVGSGSYEQYF. J is TRBJ2-7 and V is TRBV9, with a tentative D call TRBD1 (5 bases). The CDR3 is 14 amino acids. Germline V gives CDR1 SGDLS, CDR2 YYNGEE. The germline V and J ends were trimmed by 0 bases and 1 base, with 8 bases remaining between them.

A single count supports this clone. The genes are TRBV29-1 and TRBJ2-7; 9 bases agree with TRBD1. This CDR3 spans 14 amino acids. V trimming: 7 bases; J trimming: 0 bases; junction bases outside the gene matches: 7. Germline V CDR1 and CDR2: SQVTM, ANQGSEA. The CDR3 loop is CSGTGGAGSYEQYF. The CDR3 DNA is TGCAGCGGAACAGGGGGCGCGGGCTCCTACGAGCAGTACTTC.

The chain recombines TRBV27 with TRBJ2-5; TRBD2 matches at 13 bases. The CDR3 totals 16 residues. With 4 bases clipped from V and 1 base from J, the junction kept 3 bases outside the gene matches. Germline loops: CDR1 MNHEY, CDR2 SMNVEV (reference sequence). The CDR3 loop reads CASSSGLAGVQETQYF. The DNA for the CDR3 is TGTGCCAGCAGTTCCGGACTAGCGGGGGTCCAAGAGACCCAGTACTTC.

The sample holds a few counts of this clone. This sequence joins TRBV7-9 and TRBJ2-2; TRBD1 aligns across 8 bases. Germline CDR1 is SEHNR and CDR2 is FQNEAQ (reference sequence). This CDR3 spans 15 amino acids. Germline trimming cut 6 bases from V and 1 base from J; bases unmatched to any gene: 4. In DNA form, the CDR3 reads TGTGCCAGCAGGCCACAGGGGGGGAACACCGGGGAGCTGTTTTTT. This sequence encodes CASRPQGGNTGELFF.

The V gene is TRBV7-2, the J gene TRBJ1-2; TRBD1 might be the D (6 bases). Germline V gene data show CDR1 as SGHTA and CDR2 as FQGNSA. The CDR3 covers 14 residues. V was clipped by 3 bases and J by 5 bases, with 13 bases between them. The CDR3 DNA follows: TGTGCCAGCAGCTTGTCAGGGGCAAGGTATGGCTACACCTTC. Its translation is CASSLSGARYGYTF.

V gene TRBV27 combines with J gene TRBJ2-7; maybe TRBD1 (5 bases). Between the trimmed V and J ends, which lost 2 bases and 1 base, there was a span of 24 bases. Germline V lookup: CDR1 MNHEY, CDR2 SMNVEV (reference sequence). The CDR3 is made up of 19 amino acids. CDR3 in amino acids: CASSLRLSPGQGRSYEQYF. DNA for the CDR3: TGTGCCAGCAGTTTAAGATTATCCCCCGGGCAGGGTCGATCCTACGAGCAGTACTTC.

V usage is TRBV4-3 and J usage is TRBJ2-5, with 15 bases identical to TRBD2. Germline-derived CDR1 and CDR2 are LGHNA and YSLEER. This CDR3 spans 19 amino acids. After removal of 1 base from V and 2 bases from J, the junction contained 8 bases not matched to a gene. CDR3 nucleotides: TGCGCCAGCAGCCAAGGCGGGACTAGCGGGGGGCATGGGCAAGAGACCCAGTACTTC. Translation: CASSQGGTSGGHGQETQYF.

The CDR3 here is CASRAGAGTGTFF. The CDR3 nucleotides read TGTGCCAGCAGAGCAGGGGCCGGGACAGGGACCTTCTTT. The chain has TRBV28 and TRBJ1-1, with 9 bases identical to TRBD1. This CDR3 has 13 amino acids. The germline V gene encodes CDR1 MDHEN and CDR2 SYDVKM. The V gene end was trimmed by 6 bases and the J gene end by 14 bases; junction bases not matched to a gene: 13.

DNA for the CDR3: TGTGCCAGCAGGGGGTGGGATAATGAAAAACTGTTTTTT. Encoded protein: CASRGWDNEKLFF. The chain uses TRBV6-1 and TRBJ1-4; D remains unclear. Trimming left V 6 bases short and J 4 bases short, with 9 bases between. Germline V lookup: CDR1 MNHNS, CDR2 SASEGT. The CDR3 consists of 13 residues.

The chain carries TRBV9 and TRBJ1-1; D gene ambiguous. The CDR3 is 11 amino acids. The V gene's germline CDR1 is SGDLS and CDR2 YYNGEE. Trimming removed 0 bases from V and 12 bases from J, with 9 bases in between. CDR3 loop: CASSVVEGPFF. The DNA of the CDR3 is TGTGCCAGCAGCGTAGTTGAAGGCCCTTTCTTT.

The chain employs TRBV4-1 and TRBJ1-4; TRBD1 agrees at 9 bases. The CDR3 sequence is 15 residues long. Looked up from germline, CDR1 is MGHRA and CDR2 is YSYEKL. J was trimmed by 6 bases and V by 4 bases; bases with no gene match: 6. This chain's CDR3 is CASSPTGGQDEKLFF. CDR3 DNA sequence: TGCGCCAGCAGCCCAACAGGGGGCCAGGATGAAAAACTGTTTTTT.

This chain links TRBV4-1 with TRBJ1-2; TRBD1 matches 8 bases. The CDR3 consists of 14 residues. Trimming removed 1 base from V and 5 bases from J; junction bases left unmatched: 3. Per germline, CDR1 MGHRA and CDR2 YSYEKL. In DNA form, the CDR3 reads TGCGCCAGCAGCCAAGGGACAGGGACGTATGGCTACACCTTC. The encoded protein is CASSQGTGTYGYTF.